These T cell receptor beta chains were read from a single sample in a study of beta chain features in type 1 diabetes. Profiled with immunoSEQ multiplex PCR; TCRdb holds only in-frame clones, not every one. Of some 25,000 clones listed, roughly three quarters are singletons. Sequencing was performed on Tregs from blood. The receptors come from a woman aged 40-49 years in good health. Both conserved end residues are part of each CDR3. The D gene is left open where the match is weak. Rows give clone size only sometimes, using once, few, many, or a class for an expanded clone.

v_gene	abundance	d_gene	j_gene	CDR3nt	CDR3aa
TRBV18	.	TRBD1	TRBJ1-2	TGTGCCAGCTCACTCGCGCCCCCCGGGACAGGGGGCTGGGGCTATGGCTACACCTTC	CASSLAPPGTGGWGYGYTF
TRBV7-9	.	.	TRBJ1-6	TGTGCCAGCAGCCACGGCGGCGGGGGATCGCGGAGGACCCTCCACTTT	CASSHGGGGSRRTLHF
TRBV18	.	.	TRBJ2-3	TGTGCCAGCTCTACTGGACATGGGGCCCCAGATACGCAGTATTTT	CASSTGHGAPDTQYF
TRBV2	.	.	TRBJ1-2	TGTGCCAGCAGCGGTAGGACAGCCCTAGGATCCTCTAACTATGGCTACACCTTC	CASSGRTALGSSNYGYTF
TRBV6-6	.	.	TRBJ2-7	TGTGCCACCGGTGGCGGATTTTACGAGCAGTACTTC	CATGGGFYEQYF
TRBV6-5	.	.	TRBJ2-3	TGTGCCAGCAGTTACGGGAGGATTTCCCCAGATACGCAGTATTTT	CASSYGRISPDTQYF
TRBV29-1	.	.	TRBJ2-5	TGCAGCGTTGAAGAGGGGGGGGCTGGGATCCAAGAGACCCAGTACTTC	CSVEEGGAGIQETQYF
TRBV11-2	.	TRBD1	TRBJ1-4	TGTGCCAGCAGCCGGACAGGGACCGCAACTAATGAAAAACTGTTTTTT	CASSRTGTATNEKLFF
TRBV7-8	.	TRBD1	TRBJ1-4	TGTGCCAGCAGGACCACAGGGGGCGCGTTTAATGAAAAACTGTTTTTT	CASRTTGGAFNEKLFF
TRBV4-3	.	.	TRBJ2-2	TGCGCCAGCAGCCAAGATCGGCAGGGGGGCACCGGGGAGCTGTTTTTT	CASSQDRQGGTGELFF
TRBV10-1	few	.	TRBJ2-3	TGCGCCAGCAGTGATCGGGGTCGTCGCACAGATACGCAGTATTTT	CASSDRGRRTDTQYF